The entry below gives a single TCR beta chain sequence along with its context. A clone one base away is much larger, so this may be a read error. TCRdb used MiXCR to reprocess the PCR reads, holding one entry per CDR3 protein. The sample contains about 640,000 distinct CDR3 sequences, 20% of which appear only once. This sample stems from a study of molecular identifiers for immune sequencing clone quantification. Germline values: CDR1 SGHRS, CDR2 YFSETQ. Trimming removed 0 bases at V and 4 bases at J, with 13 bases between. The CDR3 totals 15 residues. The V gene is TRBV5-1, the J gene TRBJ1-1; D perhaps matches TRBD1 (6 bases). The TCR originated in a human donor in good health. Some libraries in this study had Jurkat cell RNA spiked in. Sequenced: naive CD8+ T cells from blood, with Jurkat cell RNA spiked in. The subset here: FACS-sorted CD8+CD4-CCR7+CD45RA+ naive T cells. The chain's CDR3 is CASSLERTASTEAFF. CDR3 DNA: TGCGCCAGCAGCTTGGAACGGACAGCGAGCACTGAAGCTTTCTTT.